This is a list of T cell receptor beta chains from one sample in a study of CD8 T cells in Susac syndrome. TCRdb redid the calling of the immunoSEQ multiplex PCR reads with MiXCR, one entry per CDR3 protein. The profile covers under 110,000 distinct CDR3 sequences, with approximately 94% appearing a single time and around 0.4% taken by the ten largest. The sample consisted of CD8+ T cells from PBMCs. These receptors originate from a human donor with Susac syndrome. Both conserved end residues are part of each CDR3. The D gene is left open where the match is weak. Expanded clones get a size class; other rows say once, few or many, or leave the size out.

>TRBV2|-|-|TRBJ2-7
CASSESRSLGEQYF
TGTGCCAGCAGTGAATCCAGGTCCCTTGGCGAGCAGTACTTC
>TRBV11-1|-|-|TRBJ2-2
CASSPSMGNTGELFF
TGTGCCAGCAGCCCCTCCATGGGGAACACCGGGGAGCTGTTTTTT
>TRBV4-1|once|-|TRBJ2-7
CASSHEREQYF
TGCGCCAGCAGCCATGAACGGGAGCAGTACTTC
>TRBV7-9|once|-|TRBJ1-2
CASSSPGPASGYTF
TGTGCCAGCAGCTCTCCGGGACCGGCCAGTGGCTACACCTTC
>TRBV27|once|-|TRBJ2-1
CASSTGNEQFF
TGTGCCAGCAGTACAGGCAATGAGCAGTTCTTC
>TRBV20-1|-|-|TRBJ1-5
CSASRVGPNQPQHF
TGCAGTGCTAGCCGCGTTGGGCCCAATCAGCCCCAGCATTTT
>TRBV6-2/TRBV6-3|-|-|TRBJ2-3
CASSPLGTDTQYF
TGTGCCAGCAGTCCCCTGGGGACAGATACGCAGTATTTT
>TRBV12-3/TRBV12-4|once|TRBD1|TRBJ1-2
CASSPPGGGHRYTF
TGTGCCAGCAGCCCACCAGGGGGAGGTCATCGCTACACCTTC
>TRBV14|-|-|TRBJ2-7
CASSQYPLFNEQYF
TGTGCCAGCAGCCAATACCCTCTCTTCAACGAGCAGTACTTC
>TRBV20-1|-|TRBD2|TRBJ2-1
CSARDQDGGDYNEQFF
TGCAGTGCTAGAGATCAGGACGGGGGGGATTACAATGAGCAGTTCTTC
>TRBV18|-|-|TRBJ2-1
CASSQALENEQFF
TGTGCCAGCTCGCAGGCCCTGGAGAATGAGCAGTTCTTC
>TRBV3-1|-|TRBD1|TRBJ1-2
CASSQVSGTGYGYTF
TGTGCCAGCAGCCAAGTTTCCGGGACAGGCTATGGCTACACCTTC
>TRBV18|-|-|TRBJ2-1
CASSPRSGIDEQFF
TGTGCCAGCTCACCGAGGTCAGGGATCGATGAGCAGTTCTTC
>TRBV20-1|-|TRBD2|TRBJ2-1
CSARPSGGAFNEQFF
TGCAGTGCTAGACCCAGCGGGGGGGCTTTTAATGAGCAGTTCTTC
>TRBV29-1|once|-|TRBJ1-1
CSVDLGPMNTEAFF
TGCAGCGTTGACCTGGGGCCCATGAACACTGAAGCTTTCTTT
>TRBV24-1|-|TRBD1|TRBJ2-2
CAIRGTGGADGELFF
TGTGCCATCCGGGGGACAGGGGGCGCGGACGGGGAGCTGTTTTTT
>TRBV7-9|-|-|TRBJ2-5
CASSLPSETQYF
TGTGCCAGCAGCTTACCTTCGGAGACCCAGTACTTC
>TRBV7-9|-|TRBD1|TRBJ2-3
CASSFKGQASTDTQYF
TGTGCCAGCAGCTTTAAGGGACAGGCTAGCACAGATACGCAGTATTTT
>TRBV7-3|-|TRBD1|TRBJ1-2
CASSLFDRGNYGYTF
TGTGCCAGCAGCTTATTTGACAGGGGAAACTATGGCTACACCTTC
>TRBV7-9|-|-|TRBJ2-3
CASSVLGGRTDTQYF
TGTGCCAGCAGCGTGCTGGGGGGGCGCACAGATACGCAGTATTTT